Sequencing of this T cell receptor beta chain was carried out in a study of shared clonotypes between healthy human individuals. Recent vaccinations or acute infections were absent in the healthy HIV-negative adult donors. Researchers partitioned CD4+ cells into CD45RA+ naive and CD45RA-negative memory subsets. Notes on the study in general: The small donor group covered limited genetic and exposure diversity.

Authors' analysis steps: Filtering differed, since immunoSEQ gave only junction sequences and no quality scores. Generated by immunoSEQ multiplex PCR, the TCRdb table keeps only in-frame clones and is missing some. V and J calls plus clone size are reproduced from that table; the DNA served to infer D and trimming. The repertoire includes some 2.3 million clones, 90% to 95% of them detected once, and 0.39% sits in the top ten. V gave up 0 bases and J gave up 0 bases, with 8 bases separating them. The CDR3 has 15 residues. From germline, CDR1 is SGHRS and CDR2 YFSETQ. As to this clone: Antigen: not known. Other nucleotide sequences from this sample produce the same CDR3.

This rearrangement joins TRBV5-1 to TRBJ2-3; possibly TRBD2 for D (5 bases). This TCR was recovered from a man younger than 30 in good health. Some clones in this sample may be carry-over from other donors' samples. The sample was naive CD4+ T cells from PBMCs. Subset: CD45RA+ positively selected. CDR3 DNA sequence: TGCGCCAGCAGCTTGGGAGGGCCGAGCACAGATACGCAGTATTTT. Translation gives CASSLGGPSTDTQYF.